This paragraph reports one T cell receptor beta chain. Its antigen is not known. The source of the sample is a study of cytomegalovirus exposure and HLA in healthy donors. The method was immunoSEQ multiplex PCR; TCRdb's version includes in-frame clones alone and lacks a portion of them. The sample holds roughly 240,000 clones; roughly 89% are singletons and the top ten take 2% to 3%. The CDR3 consists of 13 residues. With 2 bases clipped from V and 12 bases from J, the junction kept 6 bases outside the gene matches. Germline V CDR1 and CDR2: MNHNY, SVGAGI (reference sequence). Study observations and caveats: Despite most TCR sequences being rare, some public TCRs occurred in many donors.

The V and J genes are TRBV6-6 and TRBJ1-4; TRBD1 aligns across 7 bases. The material sequenced was PBMCs. This TCR came from a man aged 18 to 29 in good health and CMV-seronegative. The DNA for the CDR3 is TGTGCCAGCAGTTACACGATGACAGGGCAACTGTTTTTT. Translated: CASSYTMTGQLFF.